This T cell receptor beta chain stems from a study of cytomegalovirus exposure and HLA in healthy donors. Amplification used 60 Vbeta primers and 13 Jbeta primers. Assay: immunoSEQ multiplex PCR; the TCRdb copy retains only in-frame clones and omits some. The sample yields about 150,000 clones, approximately 8.9% seen once. Study-wide results and caveats: In vitro confirmation showed a few CMV-associated chains to be CMV antigen specific. Later analysis associated a missense DCLRE1C variant with TCR beta V- and J-gene trimming.

A remark on this clone: The antigen is not known.

It was healthy bone marrow donors who served as donors. Per germline, CDR1 GTSNPN and CDR2 SVGIG (reference sequence). V was shortened by 1 base and J by 0 bases, with 15 bases between the two germline ends. This CDR3 is built from 17 residues. This TCR was sampled from a woman in her thirties or forties in good health and CMV-seropositive. The specimen sequenced was PBMCs. This chain links TRBV30 with TRBJ1-4; D call uncertain. CDR3 DNA sequence: TGTGCCTGGAGTGGAGGGCAGAGATTGCCAACTAATGAAAAACTGTTTTTT. Amino acids: CAWSGGQRLPTNEKLFF.